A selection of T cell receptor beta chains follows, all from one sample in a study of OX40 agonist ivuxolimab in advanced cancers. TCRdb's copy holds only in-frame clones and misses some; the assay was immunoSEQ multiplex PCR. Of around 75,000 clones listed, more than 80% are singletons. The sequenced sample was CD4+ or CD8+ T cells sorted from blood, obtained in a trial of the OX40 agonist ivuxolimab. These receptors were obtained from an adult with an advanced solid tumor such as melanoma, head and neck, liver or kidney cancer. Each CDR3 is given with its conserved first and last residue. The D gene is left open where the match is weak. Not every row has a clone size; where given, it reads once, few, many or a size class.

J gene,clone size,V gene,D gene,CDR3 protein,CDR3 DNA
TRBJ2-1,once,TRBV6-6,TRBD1,CASSYRTGRNEQFF,TGTGCCAGCAGTTACCGGACAGGGAGGAATGAGCAGTTCTTC
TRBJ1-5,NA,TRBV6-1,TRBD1,CASSAWVTRQGSNQPQHF,TGTGCCAGCAGTGCTTGGGTGACCCGACAGGGTAGCAATCAGCCCCAGCATTTT
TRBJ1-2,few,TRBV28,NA,CASSLWGVGGYTF,TGTGCCAGCAGTTTATGGGGAGTTGGTGGCTACACCTTC
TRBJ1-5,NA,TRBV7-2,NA,CASSSVGQPQHF,TGTGCCAGCAGCTCAGTGGGTCAGCCCCAGCATTTT
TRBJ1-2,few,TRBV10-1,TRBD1,CASSGTENYGYTF,TGCGCCAGCAGCGGGACAGAGAACTATGGCTACACCTTC
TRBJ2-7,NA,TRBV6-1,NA,CASSEAPGPYEQYF,TGTGCCAGCAGTGAAGCGCCGGGCCCCTACGAGCAGTACTTC
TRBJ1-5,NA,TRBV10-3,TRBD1,CAISVQGADQPQHF,TGTGCCATCAGTGTACAGGGGGCGGATCAGCCCCAGCATTTT
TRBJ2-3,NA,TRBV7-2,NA,CASSLFGSATDTQYF,TGTGCCAGCAGCTTATTTGGCTCAGCTACAGATACGCAGTATTTT
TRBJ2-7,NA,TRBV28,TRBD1,CASSLPEGAKYEQYF,TGTGCCAGCAGTCTACCCGAGGGGGCAAAATACGAGCAGTACTTC
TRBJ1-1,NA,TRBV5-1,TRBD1,CASSFTGVGYTEAFF,TGCGCCAGCAGCTTCACAGGGGTTGGATACACTGAAGCTTTCTTT
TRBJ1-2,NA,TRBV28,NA,CASRTLSRGQLNYGYTF,TGTGCCAGCAGGACACTTTCCAGAGGGCAGCTTAACTATGGCTACACCTTC
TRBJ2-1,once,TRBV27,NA,CASSWRGDEQFF,TGTGCCAGCAGTTGGAGGGGTGATGAGCAGTTCTTC
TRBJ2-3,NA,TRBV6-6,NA,CASMWGPSTDTQYF,TGTGCCAGCATGTGGGGGCCTAGCACAGATACGCAGTATTTT
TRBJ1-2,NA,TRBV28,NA,CASSLLQVSNYGYTF,TGTGCCAGCAGTTTATTACAGGTCTCGAACTATGGCTACACCTTC
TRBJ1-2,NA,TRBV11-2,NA,CASSTKGEGYYGYTF,TGTGCCAGCAGCACTAAAGGGGAGGGCTACTATGGCTACACCTTC
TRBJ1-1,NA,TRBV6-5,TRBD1,CAIGGRTEAFF,TGTGCTATAGGGGGCCGCACTGAAGCTTTCTTT
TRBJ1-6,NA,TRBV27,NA,CASSPLAGHSYNSPLHF,TGTGCCAGCAGTCCCCTGGCAGGGCACTCCTATAATTCACCCCTCCACTTT
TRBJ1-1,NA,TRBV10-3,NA,CAISEVGGGKAFF,TGTGCCATCAGTGAGGTAGGAGGCGGGAAAGCTTTCTTT
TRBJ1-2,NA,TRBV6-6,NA,CASSYDVSGYTF,TGTGCCAGCAGTTACGACGTTTCTGGCTACACCTTC
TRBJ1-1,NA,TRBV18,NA,CASSPIGGQNTEAFF,TGTGCCAGCTCACCAATCGGCGGTCAGAACACTGAAGCTTTCTTT
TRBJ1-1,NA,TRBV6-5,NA,CASRPTQGVITEAFF,TGTGCCAGCAGACCCACACAGGGTGTAATAACTGAAGCTTTCTTT
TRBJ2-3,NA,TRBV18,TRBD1,CASSPPGQGPDTQYF,TGTGCCAGCTCACCGCCGGGACAGGGCCCGGATACGCAGTATTTT
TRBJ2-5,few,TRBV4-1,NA,CASSRGLETQYF,TGCGCCAGCAGTCGGGGGCTTGAGACCCAGTACTTC
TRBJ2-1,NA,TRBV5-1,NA,CASSYDGTSSYNEQFF,TGCGCCAGCAGCTATGATGGGACAAGCTCCTACAATGAGCAGTTCTTC
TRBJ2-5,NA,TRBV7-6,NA,CASSFGSGLGETQYF,TGTGCCAGCAGCTTCGGGTCAGGGTTGGGAGAGACCCAGTACTTC
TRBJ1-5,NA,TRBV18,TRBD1,CASSPSRGGAKPQHF,TGTGCCAGCTCACCGAGCCGAGGGGGCGCGAAGCCCCAGCATTTT
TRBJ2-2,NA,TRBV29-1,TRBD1,CSGGGQGGTGELFF,TGCAGCGGAGGGGGACAGGGTGGCACCGGGGAGCTGTTTTTT
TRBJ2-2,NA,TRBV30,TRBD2,CAWSHSPGPTGGRGAVF,TGTGCCTGGAGCCACAGCCCAGGGCCCACGGGAGGCCGGGGAGCTGTTTTT
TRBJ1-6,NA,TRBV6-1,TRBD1,CASGRYRGDSPLHF,TGTGCCAGCGGAAGATACAGGGGAGATTCACCCCTCCACTTT
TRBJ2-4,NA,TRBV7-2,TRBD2,CASSLGGSGDGNIQYF,TGTGCCAGCAGCTTAGGGGGTAGCGGGGATGGAAACATTCAGTACTTC
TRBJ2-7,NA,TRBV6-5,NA,CASRAGPSYEQYF,TGTGCCAGCAGAGCCGGGCCCTCCTACGAGCAGTACTTC
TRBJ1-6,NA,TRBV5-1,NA,CASSSSAGARSPLHF,TGCGCCAGCAGCTCCTCCGCAGGGGCGCGTTCACCCCTCCACTTT